In this sample, the clone carrying this TCR beta chain turned up once. This specimen comes from a study of blood T cell repertoires in COVID-19. Study-level background: Samples representing acute and convalescent COVID-19 were sourced from the United States, Italy and Spain.

The CDR3 is 13 amino acids. The V gene lost 5 bases and the J gene lost 0 bases, with 8 bases spanning the gap. Germline V gene lookup returns CDR1 SNHLY and CDR2 FYNNEI. Original processing methods: Cell counts per sample came from amplifying reference gene primers. Assay: immunoSEQ multiplex PCR; the TCRdb copy retains only in-frame clones and omits some. Clone size and V and J calls were adopted from that table, with D and trimming inferred from the DNA. The top ten hold less than 2.5% of the sample, which has around 68,000 clones, over 80% seen once. The sequenced sample consisted of peripheral blood. The chain uses TRBV2 and TRBJ2-7; the D is unclear. The TCR comes from a human donor in a cohort sampled during active COVID-19. The CDR3 reads CASSRVNSYEQYF. CDR3 nucleotides: TGTGCCAGCAGTCGGGTCAACTCCTACGAGCAGTACTTC.